The 12 T cell receptor beta chains reported below all come from one sample, sequenced in a study of CD8+CD57+ T cells in acquired aplastic anemia. According to the study, genomic DNA was the template for TCR beta VDJ and CDR3 profiling. From the reads, TCRdb called clonotypes with MiXCR, one entry per CDR3 protein. Among some 150,000 distinct CDR3 sequences, roughly two fifths were seen once, and the ten largest hold around 8.4%. The sequencing input was sorted CD4+, CD8+, or CD8+CD57+ T cells (not recorded which) from PBMCs. The receptors were sampled from a human donor in good health, serving as a control.

There are many counts of this clonotype. V and J are TRBV20-1 and TRBJ1-5; a weak D match, TRBD1 (5 bases). Germline lookup yields CDR1 DFQATT and CDR2 SNEGSKA (reference sequence). V was clipped by 3 bases and J by 2 bases, with 14 bases between them. CDR3 length equals 15 residues. This chain's CDR3 is CSASLRGGGNQPQHF. The CDR3 DNA is TGCAGTGCTAGTCTCCGGGGGGGTGGCAATCAGCCCCAGCATTTT.

J is TRBJ2-1 and V is TRBV7-3; D is ambiguous. With 5 bases removed from V and 1 base from J, the gap between germline ends came to 12 bases. Germline CDR1 SGHTA, CDR2 FQGTGA. This CDR3 has 15 residues. The CDR3 region has the DNA TGTGCCAGCAGCCAAGAACTAAGGTCCTACAATGAGCAGTTCTTC. Amino acid sequence: CASSQELRSYNEQFF.

About this clonotype: The conserved closing phenylalanine or tryptophan is absent in this CDR3, likely reflecting a read error. This rearrangement joins TRBV19 to TRBJ1-5; 9 bases fit TRBD1. CDR3 length: 16 residues. Germline V gene sequence: CDR1 LNHDA, CDR2 SQIVND (reference sequence). The CDR3 sequence is CPSRLGDRVGNQPQHL. In DNA form, the CDR3 reads TGTCCCAGTAGGCTAGGGGACAGGGTTGGCAATCAGCCCCAGCATTTG.

This rearrangement joins TRBV7-9 to TRBJ2-2, with 7 bases lining up with TRBD1. This CDR3 spans 14 amino acids. Trimming removed 4 bases from V and 9 bases from J; junction bases left unmatched: 8. The germline CDR1 and CDR2 sequences are SEHNR and FQNEAQ (reference sequence). The CDR3, as DNA: TGTGCCAGCAGCTCGACAGGGATTCGTCGGGAGCTGTTTTTT. Translated: CASSSTGIRRELFF.

This clonotype occurred many times. The genes are TRBV20-1 and TRBJ1-1; D not resolved. This CDR3 is built from 11 residues. Per germline, CDR1 DFQATT and CDR2 SNEGSKA (reference sequence). The ends were cut back, 2 bases at V and 10 bases at J, with 11 bases in the middle. DNA for the CDR3: TGCAGTGCTAGACCCTCTACAGCAGCTTTCTTT. Translated, it gives CSARPSTAAFF.

The genes are TRBV2 and TRBJ1-2; D is ambiguous. The CDR3 spans 11 residues. Germline V gene sequence: CDR1 SNHLY, CDR2 FYNNEI. V lost 8 bases to trimming and J lost 6 bases, with 10 bases between them. CDR3 region: CASLRLDGYTF. CDR3 coding DNA: TGTGCCAGCTTGCGACTTGATGGCTACACCTTC.

This clonotype was detected ten times or more. This chain links TRBV29-1 with TRBJ2-5; D is undetermined. V gave up 7 bases and J gave up 4 bases, with 16 bases separating them. The CDR3 has 13 amino acids. Germline CDR1 SQVTM, CDR2 ANQGSEA. The CDR3 sequence: CSARQLLGETQYF. The CDR3 nucleotides are TGCAGCGCCCGCCAGCTATTGGGAGAGACCCAGTACTTC.

This clonotype was observed a few times. This chain joins TRBV2 and TRBJ2-7; a possible D gene is TRBD2 (5 bases). There are 15 residues in the CDR3. V lost 2 bases and J lost 3, with 14 bases in between. Germline lookup yields CDR1 SNHLY and CDR2 FYNNEI. The CDR3, as DNA: TGTGCCAGCAGTGAATTGGGCGGGCCCATCTACGAGCAGTACTTC. Amino acid sequence: CASSELGGPIYEQYF.

The sample holds many counts of this clonotype. This chain connects TRBV24-1 to TRBJ2-5, with 8 bases fitting TRBD2. Germline loops: CDR1 KGHDR, CDR2 SFDVKD. Trimming at V came to 4 bases and at J to 5 bases, leaving 8 bases not matched to a gene. This CDR3 contains 15 residues. The CDR3 region is CATSDTGTSGETQYF. The DNA for the CDR3 is TGTGCCACCAGTGACACCGGGACTAGTGGTGAGACCCAGTACTTC.

This clonotype was recorded at least ten times. The chain joins TRBV6-5 to TRBJ1-1, with D possibly matching TRBD1 (5 bases). CDR1 MNHEY and CDR2 SVGAGI come from the germline V gene. V lost 2 bases and J lost 1, with 11 bases in between. CDR3 length equals 15 residues. CDR3 residues: CASSYGGPPNTEAFF. In DNA form, the CDR3 reads TGTGCCAGCAGTTACGGGGGACCGCCGAACACTGAAGCTTTCTTT.

This clonotype was counted only a few times. A much more abundant neighbour one base away suggests this may be a read error. The genes are TRBV29-1 and TRBJ2-3, with 11 bases fitting TRBD2. CDR3 length equals 13 residues. Germline assignment: CDR1 SQVTM and CDR2 ANQGSEA. Losses at the gene ends were 7 bases for V and 8 bases for J; bases not matched to a gene: 8. The CDR3 sequence: CSALAGGGGTQYF. CDR3 nucleotide sequence: TGCAGCGCCTTAGCGGGGGGGGGGGGTACGCAGTATTTT.

This clonotype came up many times. The V and J genes are TRBV19 and TRBJ2-5; the D gene could be TRBD1 or TRBD2 (6 bases each). The CDR3 contains 16 residues. V was pared by 3 bases and J by 4 bases, with 18 bases between. Per germline, CDR1 LNHDA and CDR2 SQIVND (reference sequence). The CDR3 nucleotides are TGTGCCAGTAGTATCGGATGGACCCGGGGGCGAGAGACCCAGTACTTC. Its translation: CASSIGWTRGRETQYF.